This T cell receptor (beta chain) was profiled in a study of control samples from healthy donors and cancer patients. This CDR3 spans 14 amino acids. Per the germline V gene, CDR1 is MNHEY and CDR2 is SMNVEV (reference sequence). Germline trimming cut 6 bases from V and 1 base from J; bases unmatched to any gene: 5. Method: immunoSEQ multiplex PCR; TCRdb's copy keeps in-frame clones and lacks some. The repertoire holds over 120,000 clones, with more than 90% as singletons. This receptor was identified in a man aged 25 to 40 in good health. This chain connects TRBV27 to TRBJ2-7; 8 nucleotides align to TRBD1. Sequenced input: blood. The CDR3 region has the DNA TGTGCCAGCAGACCGGGACAGGCTTCCTACGAGCAGTACTTC. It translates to CASRPGQASYEQYF.